This paragraph reports one TCR beta chain. Seattle's enrolled individuals joined amid active infection and were then monitored longitudinally. This sample stems from a study of blood T cell repertoires in COVID-19. Study background: PBMCs, B-cell-depleted T cells, or T cells were the source of the cDNA or gDNA that made up the material.

The CDR3 is made up of 16 amino acids. Trimming cost V 2 bases and J 1 base, with 12 bases left between them. Libraries were prepared by immunoSEQ multiplex PCR; TCRdb keeps only in-frame clonotypes and omits some of them. The profile shows 160,000 or so clones, 79% of them singletons. V gene TRBV6-7 combines with J gene TRBJ1-3; tentatively, D is TRBD1 (6 bases). TRBV6-7 is an open reading frame whose function is uncertain. The clonotype originates from a woman aged 55-69 years with COVID-19, enrolled during active disease. Sequencing was done on a sample of peripheral blood. As DNA, the CDR3 is TGTGCCAGCAGTTACGCGTGCAGGGGTTCTGGAAACACCATATATTTT. Its protein product is CASSYACRGSGNTIYF.